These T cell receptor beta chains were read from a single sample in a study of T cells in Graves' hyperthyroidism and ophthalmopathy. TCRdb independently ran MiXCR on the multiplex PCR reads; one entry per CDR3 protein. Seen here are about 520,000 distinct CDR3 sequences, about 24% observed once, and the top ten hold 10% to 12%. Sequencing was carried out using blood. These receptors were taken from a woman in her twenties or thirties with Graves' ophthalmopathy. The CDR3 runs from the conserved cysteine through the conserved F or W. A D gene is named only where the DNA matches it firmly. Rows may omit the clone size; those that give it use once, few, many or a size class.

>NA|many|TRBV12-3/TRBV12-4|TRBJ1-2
CASSLGLGTGYTF
TGTGCCAGCAGTTTAGGGTTGGGCACTGGCTACACCTTC
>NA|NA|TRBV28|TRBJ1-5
CASSLYRDLSNQPQHF
TGTGCCAGCAGTTTATACAGGGACCTGAGCAATCAGCCCCAGCATTTT
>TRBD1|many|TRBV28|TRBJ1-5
CASSLDPGGSANQPQHF
TGTGCCAGCAGTTTGGACCCAGGGGGCTCGGCGAATCAGCCCCAGCATTTT
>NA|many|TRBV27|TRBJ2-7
CASSLDRSIHEQYF
TGTGCCAGCAGTTTAGACAGGTCTATCCACGAGCAGTACTTC
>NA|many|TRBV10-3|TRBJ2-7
CAITEPGDSYEQYF
TGTGCCATCACTGAACCAGGGGACTCCTACGAGCAGTACTTC
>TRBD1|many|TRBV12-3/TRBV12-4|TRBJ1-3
CASSLDRTGPGNTIYF
TGTGCCAGCAGTCTCGACCGGACAGGGCCAGGAAACACCATATATTTT
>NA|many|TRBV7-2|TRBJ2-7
CASSRELEVQYF
TGTGCCAGCAGCCGCGAACTAGAGGTACAGTACTTC
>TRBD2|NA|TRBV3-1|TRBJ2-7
CASSHHGGAKTYEQYF
TGTGCCAGCAGCCACCACGGGGGGGCAAAAACCTACGAGCAGTACTTC
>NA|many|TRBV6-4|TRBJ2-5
CASSDPWLSSLSQYF
TGTGCCAGCAGTGACCCCTGGCTATCCTCCCTTTCCCAGTACTTC
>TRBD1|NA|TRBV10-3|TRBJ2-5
CAISLGDREETQYF
TGTGCCATCAGTCTTGGGGACAGGGAAGAGACCCAGTACTTC
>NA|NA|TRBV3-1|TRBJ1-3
CASSPMTGNTIYF
TGTGCCAGCAGCCCTATGACAGGAAACACCATATATTTT
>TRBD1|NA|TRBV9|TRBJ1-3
CASSDTGTGGNTIYF
TGTGCCAGCAGCGATACCGGGACAGGAGGAAACACCATATATTTT
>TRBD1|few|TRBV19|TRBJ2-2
CASSMTGGRPGELCF
TGTGCCAGTAGTATGACAGGGGGACGTCCCGGGGAGCTGTGTTTT
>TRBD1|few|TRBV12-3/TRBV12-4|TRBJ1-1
CASTRDRGRAPEAFF
TGTGCCAGCACCCGGGACAGGGGGAGAGCCCCCGAAGCTTTCTTT
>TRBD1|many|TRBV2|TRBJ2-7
CASSLTGAPVHEQYF
TGTGCCAGCAGTTTGACAGGGGCGCCTGTCCACGAGCAGTACTTC
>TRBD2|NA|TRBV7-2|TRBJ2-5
CASSFLAGVGETQYF
TGTGCCAGCAGCTTTCTAGCGGGAGTAGGAGAGACCCAGTACTTC
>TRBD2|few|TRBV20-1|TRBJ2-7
CSANSGLEMNEQYF
TGCAGTGCCAATTCGGGACTAGAAATGAACGAGCAGTACTTC
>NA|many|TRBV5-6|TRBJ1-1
CASSFWGRLNTEAFF
TGTGCCAGCAGCTTCTGGGGGCGTCTGAACACTGAAGCTTTCTTT
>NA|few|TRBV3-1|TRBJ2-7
CASSRVQGTEQYF
TGTGCCAGCAGCCGGGTACAGGGAACCGAGCAGTACTTC
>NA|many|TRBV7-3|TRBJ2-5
CASSLVPGKQETQYF
TGTGCCAGCAGCTTAGTACCAGGGAAACAAGAGACCCAGTACTTC
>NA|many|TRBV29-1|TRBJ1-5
CSVSDNSNQPQHF
TGCAGCGTTTCAGACAATAGCAATCAGCCCCAGCATTTT
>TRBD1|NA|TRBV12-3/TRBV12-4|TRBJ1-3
CASSLGTGISGNTIYF
TGTGCCAGCAGTTTGGGGACAGGGATCTCTGGAAACACCATATATTTT
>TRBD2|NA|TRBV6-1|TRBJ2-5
CVSRKVTSGGKTKYF
TGCGTCAGCAGAAAAGTAACTAGCGGGGGGAAGACCAAGTACTTC
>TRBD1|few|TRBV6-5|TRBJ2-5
CASSYNDRARSVGETQYF
TGTGCCAGCAGTTACAACGACAGGGCCCGGAGCGTCGGGGAGACCCAGTACTTC
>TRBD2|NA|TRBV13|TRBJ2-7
CASSSRPTSGGTPYEQYF
TGTGCCAGCAGCTCAAGACCAACTAGCGGGGGGACCCCCTACGAGCAGTACTTC
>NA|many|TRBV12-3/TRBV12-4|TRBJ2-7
CASSFLGTSEQYF
TGTGCCAGCAGTTTTTTAGGGACCTCCGAGCAGTACTTC
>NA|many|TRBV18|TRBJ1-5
CASSPGAADGQPQHF
TGTGCCAGCTCACCAGGGGCAGCAGATGGACAGCCCCAGCATTTT
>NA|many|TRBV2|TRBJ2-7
CASRRDGYEQYF
TGTGCCAGCAGGAGGGACGGGTACGAGCAGTACTTC
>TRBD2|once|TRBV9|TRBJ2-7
CASSAGLAGESYEQYF
TGTGCCAGCAGCGCCGGACTAGCGGGGGAATCCTACGAGCAGTACTTC
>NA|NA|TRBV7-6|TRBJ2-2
CASSLTWGPVRPGELFF
TGTGCCAGCAGCTTAACATGGGGCCCCGTCCGCCCCGGGGAGCTGTTTTTT
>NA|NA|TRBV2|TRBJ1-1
CASSEAGDEAFF
TGTGCCAGCAGTGAGGCAGGGGACGAAGCTTTCTTT
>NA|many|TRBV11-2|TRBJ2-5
CASSSSAELQETQYF
TGTGCCAGCAGCTCCTCGGCGGAGCTCCAAGAGACCCAGTACTTC
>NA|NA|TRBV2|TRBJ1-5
CASSPGMKPQHF
TGTGCCAGCAGCCCGGGAATGAAGCCCCAGCATTTT
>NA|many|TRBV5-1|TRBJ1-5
CASSPGYGRNQPQHF
TGCGCCAGCAGTCCAGGATACGGCCGGAATCAGCCCCAGCATTTT
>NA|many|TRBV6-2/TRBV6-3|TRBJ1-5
CASSYSIFSNQPQHF
TGTGCCAGCAGTTACTCGATTTTTAGCAATCAGCCCCAGCATTTT
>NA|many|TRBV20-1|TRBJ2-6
CSASPPNSGANVLTF
TGCAGTGCTAGCCCCCCTAACTCTGGGGCCAACGTCCTGACTTTC
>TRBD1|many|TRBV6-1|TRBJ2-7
CASTPSGTGAYEQYF
TGTGCCAGCACTCCCTCCGGGACAGGGGCCTACGAGCAGTACTTC
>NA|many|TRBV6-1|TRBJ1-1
CASSPGHGERNTEAFF
TGTGCCAGCAGTCCCGGGCATGGGGAAAGGAACACTGAAGCTTTCTTT
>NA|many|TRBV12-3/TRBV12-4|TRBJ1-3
CTSSTGSGNTIYF
TGTACCAGCAGTACGGGCTCTGGAAACACCATATATTTT
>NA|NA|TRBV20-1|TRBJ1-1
CSASVWENTEAFF
TGCAGTGCTAGTGTATGGGAGAACACTGAAGCTTTCTTT
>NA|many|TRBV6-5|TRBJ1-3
CASSYTGHKAGNTIYF
TGTGCCAGCAGTTATACAGGGCATAAGGCTGGAAACACCATATATTTT
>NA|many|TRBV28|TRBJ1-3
CASRTGGEGNTIYF
TGTGCCAGCAGAACAGGAGGGGAGGGAAACACCATATATTTT
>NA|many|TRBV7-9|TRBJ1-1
CASSSGARASTEAFF
TGTGCCAGCAGCTCAGGGGCTAGGGCCTCCACTGAAGCTTTCTTT
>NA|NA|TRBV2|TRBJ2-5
CASSVIRAQRQETQYF
TGTGCCAGCAGCGTGATTAGGGCCCAAAGACAAGAGACCCAGTACTTC
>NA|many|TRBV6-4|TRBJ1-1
CASSVGLNTEAFF
TGTGCCAGCAGTGTTGGGTTGAACACTGAAGCTTTCTTT
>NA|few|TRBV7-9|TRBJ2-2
CASSFDSTNTGELFF
TGTGCCAGCAGCTTCGATAGCACCAACACCGGGGAGCTGTTTTTT